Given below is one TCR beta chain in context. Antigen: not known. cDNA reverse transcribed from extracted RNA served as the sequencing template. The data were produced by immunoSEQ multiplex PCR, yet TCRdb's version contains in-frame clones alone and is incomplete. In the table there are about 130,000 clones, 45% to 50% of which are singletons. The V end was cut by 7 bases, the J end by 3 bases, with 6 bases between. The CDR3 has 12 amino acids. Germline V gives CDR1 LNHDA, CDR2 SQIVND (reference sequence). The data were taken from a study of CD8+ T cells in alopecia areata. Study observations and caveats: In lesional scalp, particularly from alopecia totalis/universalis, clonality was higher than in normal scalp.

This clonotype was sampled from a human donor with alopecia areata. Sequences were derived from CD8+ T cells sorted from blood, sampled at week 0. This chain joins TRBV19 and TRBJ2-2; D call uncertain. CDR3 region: CASIHYTGELFF. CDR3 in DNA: TGTGCCAGTATCCACTACACCGGGGAGCTGTTTTTT.